This record covers a single TCR beta chain. Antigen unknown. CDR3 length: 15 amino acids. The germline V and J ends were trimmed by 5 bases and 8 bases, with 18 bases remaining between them. Germline values: CDR1 MNHEY, CDR2 SMNVEV (reference sequence). Clones were sequenced by immunoSEQ multiplex PCR, and TCRdb holds only the in-frame ones, with some missing. The data contain about 32,000 clones, roughly 71% of them seen just once; the ten biggest clones take up approximately 3.8%. These data are taken from a study of radiotherapy plus CTLA-4 blockade in lung cancer. As for the study in general: Objective response was observed in roughly 20% of patients, and disease control in about 30%.

General study points: In blood, TCR clones derived from the tumor expanded after radiotherapy plus ipilimumab.

This sequence was found in a human donor with non-small cell lung cancer who had stable disease on radiotherapy plus ipilimumab. The sequencing used peripheral blood, collected from a patient treated with radiotherapy plus ipilimumab. V and J are TRBV27 and TRBJ1-4, with D possibly TRBD1 on 6 matching bases. The CDR3 loop is CASSPSWGAREKLFF. The CDR3 DNA sequence: TGTGCCAGCAGTCCGAGTTGGGGGGCAAGAGAAAAACTGTTTTTT. Based on the CDR3 plus reference TRBV27 and TRBJ1-4, the full variable domain is EAQVTQNPRYLITVTGKKLTVTCSQNMNHEYMSWYRQDPGLGLRQIYYSMNVEVTDKGDVPEGYKVSRKEKRNFPLILESPSPNQTSLYFCASSPSWGAREKLFFGSGTQLSVL.